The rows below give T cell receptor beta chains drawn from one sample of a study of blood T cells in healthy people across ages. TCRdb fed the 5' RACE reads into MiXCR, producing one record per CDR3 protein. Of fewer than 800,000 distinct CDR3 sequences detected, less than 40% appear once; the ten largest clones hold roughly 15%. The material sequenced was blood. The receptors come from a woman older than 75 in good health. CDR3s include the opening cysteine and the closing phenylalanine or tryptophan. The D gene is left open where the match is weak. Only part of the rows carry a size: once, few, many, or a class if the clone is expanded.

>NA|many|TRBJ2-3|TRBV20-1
TGCAGTGCTGCGGGTAATTCCGATACGCAGTATTTT
CSAAGNSDTQYF
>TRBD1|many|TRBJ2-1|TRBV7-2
TGTGCCAGCAGCTTAATGCAGGGGGCGAATGAGCAGTTCTTC
CASSLMQGANEQFF
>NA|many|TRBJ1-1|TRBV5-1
TGCGCCAGCAGCTTGGCCCCAGGGAGCCTGAACACTGAAGCTTTCTTT
CASSLAPGSLNTEAFF
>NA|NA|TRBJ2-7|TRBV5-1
TGCGCCGGCAGCCTAGGGACATTTTCCTACAATGAGCAGTACTTC
CAGSLGTFSYNEQYF
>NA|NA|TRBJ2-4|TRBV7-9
TGTGCCAGCAGCTTAGACGGGGGCAGGAACATTCAGTACTTC
CASSLDGGRNIQYF
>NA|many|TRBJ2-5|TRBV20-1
TGCAGTGTCAGGGGGGTAAGGGAGACCCAGTACTTC
CSVRGVRETQYF
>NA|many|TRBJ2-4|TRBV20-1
TGCAGTGCTAGTCCCACCGCCGCCAAAAACATTCAGTACTTC
CSASPTAAKNIQYF
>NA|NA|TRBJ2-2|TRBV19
TGTGCCAGTAGTATGGGCTGGACTACGAACACCGGGGAGCTGTTTTTT
CASSMGWTTNTGELFF
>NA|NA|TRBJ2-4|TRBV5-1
TGCGCCAGCAGCTTGGAGGGGAACTCTGAGGAGCAGTACTTC
CASSLEGNSEEQYF
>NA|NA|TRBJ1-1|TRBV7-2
TGTGCCAGCAGCTTAGTGGGGACGGCAGATGAAGCTTTCTTT
CASSLVGTADEAFF
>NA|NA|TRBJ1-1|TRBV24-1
TGTGCCACCAGTGGCTTGGGGGCTGAAGCTTTCTTT
CATSGLGAEAFF
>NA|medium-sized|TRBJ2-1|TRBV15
TGTGCCACCAGCAGAGATCTGGGGGGCGTTGTCAATGAGCAGTTCTTC
CATSRDLGGVVNEQFF
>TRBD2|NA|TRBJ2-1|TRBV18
TGTGCCAGCTCACCATGGACTAGCGGGGGGGCTTCCCTAAATGAGCAGTTCTTC
CASSPWTSGGASLNEQFF
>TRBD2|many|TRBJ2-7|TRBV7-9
TGTGCCAGCAGCTTAGCAGCTAGCGGGGGGCCGGCTCCCTACGAGCAGTACTTC
CASSLAASGGPAPYEQYF
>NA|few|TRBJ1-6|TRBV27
TGTGCCAGCAGCATAACAGGGTTCGGCTCACCCCTCCACTTT
CASSITGFGSPLHF
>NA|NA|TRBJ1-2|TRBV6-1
TGTGCCAGCACCAGGGATTTCGGCTACACCTTC
CASTRDFGYTF
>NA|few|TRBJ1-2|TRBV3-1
TGTGCCAGCAGCCAAAAAGGCAACTTCGGGTCAGGCTACACCTTC
CASSQKGNFGSGYTF
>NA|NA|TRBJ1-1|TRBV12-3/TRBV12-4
TGTGCCAGCGGGAGTGGCATGAACACTGAAGCTTTCTTT
CASGSGMNTEAFF
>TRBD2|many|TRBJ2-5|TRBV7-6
TGTGCCAGCAGCTCCCTTCCGGGACTAGCGGGGAGCCCTCAAGAGACCCAGTACTTC
CASSSLPGLAGSPQETQYF
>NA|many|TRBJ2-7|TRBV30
TGTGCCTGGAGTATGCGCTACGAGCAGTACTTC
CAWSMRYEQYF
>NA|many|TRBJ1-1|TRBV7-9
TGTGCCAGCAGCTTAAACGGGAAGAACACTGAAGCTTTCTTT
CASSLNGKNTEAFF
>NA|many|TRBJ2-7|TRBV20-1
TGCAGTGCTCGTGGAAGGGACGCTGGGAACTCCTACGAGCAGTACTTC
CSARGRDAGNSYEQYF
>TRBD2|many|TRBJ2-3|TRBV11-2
TGTGCCAGCAGCCGACGGCGGGGGGCTAGCACAGATACGCAGTATTTT
CASSRRRGASTDTQYF
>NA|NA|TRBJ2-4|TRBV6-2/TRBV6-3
TGTGCCAGCAGCGAGCCCTCACCCGACGGGCCAGAGCAGTACTTC
CASSEPSPDGPEQYF
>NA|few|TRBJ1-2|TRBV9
TGTGCCAGCAGCGGTTACGGACTTAGCTACACCTTC
CASSGYGLSYTF
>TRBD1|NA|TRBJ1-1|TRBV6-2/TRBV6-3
TGTACCAGCAGCGATACAGGGGCAAGGAACACTGAAGCTTTCTTT
CTSSDTGARNTEAFF